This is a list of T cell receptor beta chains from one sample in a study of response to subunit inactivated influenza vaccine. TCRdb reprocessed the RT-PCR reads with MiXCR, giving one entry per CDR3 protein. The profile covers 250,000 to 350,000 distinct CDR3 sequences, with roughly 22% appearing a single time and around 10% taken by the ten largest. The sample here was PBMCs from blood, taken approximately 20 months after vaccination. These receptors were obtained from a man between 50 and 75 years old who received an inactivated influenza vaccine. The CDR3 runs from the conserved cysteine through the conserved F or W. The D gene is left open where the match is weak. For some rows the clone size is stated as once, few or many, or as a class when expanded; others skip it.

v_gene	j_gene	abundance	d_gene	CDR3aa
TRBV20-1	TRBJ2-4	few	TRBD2	CSARVSLAGEAKNIQYF
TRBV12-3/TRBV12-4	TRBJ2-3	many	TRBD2	CASSSRREVTDTQYF
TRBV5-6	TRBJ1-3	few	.	CASSSPTGPQPHSGNTIYF
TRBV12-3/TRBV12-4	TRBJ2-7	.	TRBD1	CASSPDRGLQGDEQYF
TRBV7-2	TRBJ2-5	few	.	CASSLKGGKQETQYF
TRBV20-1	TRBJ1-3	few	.	CSARTDYSGNTIYF
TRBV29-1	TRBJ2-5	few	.	CSALVETQYF
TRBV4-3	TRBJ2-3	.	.	CASSQDQVRTDTQYF
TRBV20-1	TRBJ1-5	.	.	CSAREGPEGQPQHF
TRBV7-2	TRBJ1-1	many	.	CASSLLSGLTEAFF
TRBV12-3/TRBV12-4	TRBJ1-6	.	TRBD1	CASSPRQGTISPLHF
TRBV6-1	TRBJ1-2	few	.	CASSDLGAERSATVYGYTF
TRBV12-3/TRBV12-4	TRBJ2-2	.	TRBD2	CASSLRGGLTGELFF
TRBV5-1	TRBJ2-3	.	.	CASSLGQHTDTQYF
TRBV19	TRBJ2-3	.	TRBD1	CASSTHDRATQYF
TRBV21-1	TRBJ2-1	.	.	CASTSGGKVYNEQFF
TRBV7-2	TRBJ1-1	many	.	CASRTQGGGSGTEAFF
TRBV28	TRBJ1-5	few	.	CASLGGTSSNQPQHF
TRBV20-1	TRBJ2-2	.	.	CSAREDSVGELFF
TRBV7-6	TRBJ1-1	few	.	CASSTSGTANTEAFF
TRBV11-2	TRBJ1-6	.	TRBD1	CASSASRTGNSPLHF
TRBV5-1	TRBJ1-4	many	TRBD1	CASSSDGQGNEKLFF
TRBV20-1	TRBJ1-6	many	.	CSARGSQRYNSPLHF
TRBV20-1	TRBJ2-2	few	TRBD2	CSARASGRRHTGELFF
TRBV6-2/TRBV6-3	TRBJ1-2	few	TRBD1	CASRQTGGNYGYTF
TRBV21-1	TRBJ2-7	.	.	CASSKGASGSEQYF
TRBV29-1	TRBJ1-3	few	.	CSVEDFDKSSGNTIYF